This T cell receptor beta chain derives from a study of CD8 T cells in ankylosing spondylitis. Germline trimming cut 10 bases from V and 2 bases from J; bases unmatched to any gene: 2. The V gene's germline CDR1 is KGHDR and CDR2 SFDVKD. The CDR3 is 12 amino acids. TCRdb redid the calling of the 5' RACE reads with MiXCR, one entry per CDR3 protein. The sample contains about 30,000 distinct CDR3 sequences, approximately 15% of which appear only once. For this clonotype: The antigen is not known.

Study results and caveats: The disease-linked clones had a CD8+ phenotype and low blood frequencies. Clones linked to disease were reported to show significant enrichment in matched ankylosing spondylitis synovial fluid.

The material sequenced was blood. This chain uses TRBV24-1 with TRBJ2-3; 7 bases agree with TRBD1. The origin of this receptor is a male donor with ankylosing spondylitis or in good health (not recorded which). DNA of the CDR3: TGTGCCACGGGACAGTCCACAGATACGCAGTATTTT. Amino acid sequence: CATGQSTDTQYF.